This T cell receptor (beta chain) emerged from a study of blood T cell repertoires in COVID-19. The CDR3 loop spans 18 amino acids. CDR1 and CDR2 (germline): LNHDA, SQIVND (reference sequence). Between the trimmed V and J ends, which lost 3 bases and 4 bases, there was a span of 22 bases. As handled by the study authors: Estimates of nucleated cell counts were drawn from the amplification of reference gene primers. Measured with immunoSEQ multiplex PCR; TCRdb has only the in-frame clones, and not every one. V and J calls and clone size come straight from that table; D and trimming were deduced from the DNA. Of fewer than 180,000 clones listed, roughly 84% were seen once; the top ten hold less than 2.5%.

This sequence was found in a man between 70 and 80 years old with acute or convalescent COVID-19. The V and J genes are TRBV19 and TRBJ1-5; possible D gene TRBD1, 5 bases. The source material was peripheral blood. CDR3 bases: TGTGCCAGTAGTATGGAGGGGCCCGGGACCTTTGGGAATCAGCCCCAGCATTTT. Protein product: CASSMEGPGTFGNQPQHF.